The source of this TCR beta chain is a study of blood T cell repertoires in COVID-19 (dated by TCRdb to about 2020). Describing the broader study: Samples from collaborators originated in the United States, Italy and Spain and spanned both the acute and convalescent phases of COVID-19. The prospective study material was composed of cDNA or gDNA derived from T cells, B-cell-depleted T cells, or PBMCs. Deeply sampled blood TCRbeta repertoires from subjects exposed to, actively infected with, or recovered from COVID-19 were included in the dataset. The repertoires were released in a freely available public database intended as a resource for research on the immune response to SARS-CoV-2. Samples came from the ongoing ImmuneRACE study (first 160 participants) plus 1,254 subjects from 6 global collaborators. Sample metadata almost always included a de-identified subject ID, COVID-19 status, age in years and sex. Where available, HLA class I and class II types were obtained from metadata supplied by the sample provider rather than from assay-based typing.

The immunoSEQ Assay, a bias-controlled multiplex PCR, was used to amplify TCRbeta CDR3 regions from genomic DNA. The paper's processing steps were these. Within the assay, amplification of reference gene primers was used to estimate how many nucleated cells each sample contained. To quantify the absolute abundance of each unique TCRbeta CDR3 rearrangement, sequence reads were collapsed and filtered. For each sample, productive Simpson clonality was calculated as the square root of Simpson's diversity index across productive rearrangements. Here the immuneACCESS table is served through TCRdb, limited to in-frame sequences with V and J called. Missing clones are a known gap in these copies; in checked studies unresolved V genes cover under half, and the rest lacks a known reason. That table is the source of V, J and clone size, and D and trimming were worked out from the DNA. This sample gives about 46,000 clones in total; more than 75% of them show up just once. The ten largest clones capture over 7.5% of the sample.

Here is what the overall study found, with its caveats: The quantity of clinical and demographic metadata differed by source and by participant and was supplied without curation.

As for this clone: Which antigen it targets is not known. One base away there is no much larger clone; base qualities are not given.

The trim is 2 bases for V and 1 base for J, with a gap of 9 bases between the germline ends. CDR1 and CDR2 (SGHRS, YFSETQ) derive from the germline V gene. The CDR3 starts with the cysteine, ends with the phenylalanine, and has 14 residues. Only the CDR3 portion is preserved as DNA: 42 bases, with reading frame beginning at the first base. Each collaborating institution followed its own protocols to collect whole blood in K2EDTA tubes. Collaborator samples were shipped for TCRbeta analysis as frozen whole blood, isolated PBMCs, or DNA extracted from either sample type. Sequencing was carried out using peripheral blood. This TCR came from a man aged 45-65 years with active COVID-19. The rearranged chain carries TRBV5-1 and TRBJ1-1, with the identity of the D gene unclear. CDR3 region: CASSLQPRNTEAFF. In nucleotide form, the sequence is TGCGCCAGCAGCTTACAGCCTCGGAACACTGAAGCTTTCTTT.